Each of the 23 T cell receptor beta chains below was sequenced from the same sample in a study of blood T cells in healthy people across ages. The second PCR ran roughly 6 to 11 cycles with a sample-barcoded 5' primer and J-beta primers. Using its own MiXCR run on the 5' RACE reads, TCRdb lists one record per CDR3 protein. The sample lists approximately 850,000 distinct CDR3 sequences, roughly 60% occurring once. Material for sequencing was blood. The receptors were gathered from a man younger than 45 in good health.

In this sample, this clonotype turned up many times. This chain connects TRBV20-1 to TRBJ2-3; D might be TRBD2 (6 bases). Germline V gene sequence: CDR1 DFQATT, CDR2 SNEGSKA (reference sequence). The CDR3 extends over 17 amino acids. Trimming stripped 1 base from V and 4 bases from J, with 21 bases between. CDR3 region: CSARGGGTKGDPDTQYF. Here the CDR3 DNA reads TGCAGTGCTAGAGGTGGAGGGACCAAAGGAGACCCAGATACGCAGTATTTT.

This clonotype was observed a few times. The chain carries TRBV5-1 and TRBJ2-6; no clear D. The V end lost 8 bases, the J end lost 0 bases, and 15 bases lay between the germline ends. The germline gives CDR1 SGHRS, CDR2 YFSETQ. The CDR3 is made up of 16 amino acids. CDR3 bases: TGCGCCAGTTCTGACATACCGGTCTCTGGGGCCAACGTCCTGACTTTC. This translates into CASSDIPVSGANVLTF.

Worth noting for this clonotype: This may stem from a read error, because a much larger clone lies one nucleotide away. J is TRBJ1-2 and V is TRBV27; no definite D call. Germline lookup yields CDR1 MNHEY and CDR2 SMNVEV (reference sequence). The CDR3 sequence is 15 residues long. The CDR3: CASSLSITYSYDYTF. In nucleotides, the CDR3 is TGTGCCAGCAGTTTATCGATCACCTACAGTTATGACTACACCTTC.

The J gene is TRBJ2-7, the V gene TRBV6-2 or TRBV6-3, with TRBD2 as a possible D gene (5 bases). Germline V gene data show CDR1 as MNHEY and CDR2 as SVGEGT. With 4 bases removed from V and 7 bases from J, the gap between germline ends came to 14 bases. The CDR3 runs to 13 residues. This CDR3 reads CASSFGGPGEQYF. CDR3 nucleotides: TGTGCCAGCAGTTTCGGCGGGCCTGGGGAGCAGTACTTC.

This clonotype came up a few times. The gene calls are TRBV27 and TRBJ2-7, with 9 positions matching TRBD1. In germline, CDR1 is MNHEY, CDR2 SMNVEV (reference sequence). The length of the CDR3 is 15 residues. V lost 4 bases to trimming and J lost 1 base; unmatched junction nucleotides: 5. CDR3 nucleotides: TGTGCCAGCAGTTCACCCGGGACAGGGTCCTACGAGCAGTACTTC. Translating gives CASSSPGTGSYEQYF.

The rearrangement uses TRBV4-2 and TRBJ2-6; possible D gene TRBD1, 5 bases. Germline values: CDR1 LGHNA, CDR2 YNFKEQ. The V and J ends lost 0 bases and 0 bases respectively, with 9 bases between them. The CDR3 extends over 17 amino acids. CDR3 coding DNA: TGTGCCAGCAGCCAAGAAACAGGTTACTCTGGGGCCAACGTCCTGACTTTC. Amino acids: CASSQETGYSGANVLTF.

This rearrangement joins TRBV29-1 to TRBJ2-1; TRBD2 might be the D (5 bases). This CDR3 is built from 16 residues. The V gene lost 4 bases and the J gene lost 0 bases, with 16 bases spanning the gap. Germline CDR1 reads SQVTM; CDR2 reads ANQGSEA. CDR3: CSVGGGWLDSYNEQFF. CDR3 DNA sequence: TGCAGCGTTGGAGGAGGATGGCTAGACTCCTACAATGAGCAGTTCTTC.

This clonotype has a single count. The J gene is TRBJ1-5, the V gene TRBV15; D gene ambiguous. In germline, CDR1 is LNHNV, CDR2 YYDKDF (reference sequence). Trimming removed 0 bases from V and 0 bases from J, with 15 bases in between. The length of the CDR3 is 18 residues. The CDR3 is CATSRDRRGPYSNQPQHF. CDR3 DNA sequence: TGTGCCACCAGCAGAGATAGGAGAGGGCCTTATAGCAATCAGCCCCAGCATTTT.

The V and J genes are TRBV7-9 and TRBJ2-5; 12 bases align to TRBD2. The trim removed 6 bases at V and 5 bases at J, leaving 4 bases unmatched. Per germline, CDR1 SEHNR and CDR2 FQNEAQ (reference sequence). This CDR3 comprises 14 residues. This chain's CDR3 is CASRSGTSGETQYF. The CDR3 bases are TGTGCCAGCAGGTCCGGGACTAGCGGGGAGACCCAGTACTTC.

This clonotype was found a few times. The J gene is TRBJ2-7, the V gene TRBV6-2 or TRBV6-3; no clear D gene. Deletions cut 8 bases from V and 3 bases from J, with 8 bases between. This CDR3 has 11 amino acids. Germline CDR1 reads MNHEY; CDR2 reads SVGEGT. As DNA, the CDR3 is TGTGCCAGCGGGTCGCACTACGAGCAGTACTTC. Amino acid sequence: CASGSHYEQYF.

For this clonotype: A junction boundary mismatches the germline segment, possibly from a read error. V is TRBV12-3 or TRBV12-4 and J is TRBJ1-6; D unclear. The CDR3 has 15 amino acids. CDR3 DNA sequence: TGTGCCAGCAGTTTCTCGAGCTCCTATAATTCACCCATCCACTTT. This encodes CASSFSSSYNSPIHF.

The genes are TRBV2 and TRBJ2-7; D is uncertain. The CDR3 sequence is 14 residues long. Per the germline V gene, CDR1 is SNHLY and CDR2 is FYNNEI. V lost 4 bases and J 3 bases, leaving 13 bases between the germline ends. This CDR3 reads CASSAGWGGYEQYF. CDR3 nucleotide sequence: TGTGCCAGCAGTGCTGGGTGGGGTGGCTACGAGCAGTACTTC.

The chain recombines TRBV15 with TRBJ2-1; D is ambiguous. Germline CDR1 is LNHNV and CDR2 is YYDKDF (reference sequence). V was pared by 0 bases and J by 1 base, with 7 bases between. The CDR3 covers 15 residues. The CDR3 DNA sequence: TGTGCCACCAGCAGAGATCTGGGTTCCTACAATGAGCAGTTCTTC. Translated, it gives CATSRDLGSYNEQFF.

The chain employs TRBV7-6 and TRBJ2-1; 10 bases are a match to TRBD2. The CDR3 runs 19 residues. Germline V CDR1 and CDR2: SGHVS, FNYEAQ. Trimming took 6 bases from V and 2 from J; bases not matched to a gene: 16. The chain's CDR3 is CASSPVGGPSGGPYNEQFF. DNA for the CDR3: TGTGCCAGCAGTCCAGTTGGGGGCCCTAGCGGGGGACCCTACAATGAGCAGTTCTTC.

This clonotype turned up a few times. V usage is TRBV29-1 and J usage is TRBJ2-5; 9 bases align to TRBD1. The CDR3 length is 16 residues. V gave up 4 bases and J gave up 2 bases; unmatched junction bases: 11. Germline CDR1 and CDR2: SQVTM and ANQGSEA. This CDR3 reads CSVVDFRDREQETQYF. CDR3 DNA: TGCAGCGTTGTGGATTTCCGGGACAGGGAGCAAGAGACCCAGTACTTC.

The J gene is TRBJ2-7, the V gene TRBV5-1; a weak D match, TRBD2 (5 bases). Germline V lookup: CDR1 SGHRS, CDR2 YFSETQ. The CDR3 contains 13 residues. V gave up 3 bases and J gave up 3 bases, with 10 bases separating them. The CDR3 region is CASSSYSGYEQYF. The CDR3 DNA is TGCGCCAGCAGCTCATACAGCGGCTACGAGCAGTACTTC.

The chain joins TRBV7-8 to TRBJ2-1, with D perhaps assigned TRBD1 or TRBD2 (5 bases each). With 0 bases removed from V and 14 bases from J, the gap between germline ends came to 17 bases. Germline-derived CDR1 and CDR2 are SGHVS and FQNEAQ. This CDR3 is 14 amino acids long. DNA for the CDR3: TGTGCCAGCAGCTTAGCGTCCGAGTGGGGGAGAAAGTTCTTC. This encodes CASSLASEWGRKFF.

The genes are TRBV18 and TRBJ2-4, with 8 bases matching TRBD1. This CDR3 is 16 amino acids long. With V trimmed by 4 bases and J by 5 bases, 10 bases remained unmatched. CDR1 and CDR2 from the germline V gene are KGHSH and LQKENI. CDR3 coding DNA: TGTGCCAGCTCACGGGCGACAGGGGCCAGTGAAAACATTCAGTACTTC. Translation: CASSRATGASENIQYF.

This clonotype was counted only a few times. This chain connects TRBV20-1 to TRBJ2-5, with TRBD2 matching 8 bases. The CDR3 sequence is 16 residues long. With V trimmed by 4 bases and J by 7 bases, 17 bases remained unmatched. Looked up from germline, CDR1 is DFQATT and CDR2 is SNEGSKA (reference sequence). CDR3 bases: TGCAGTGCTACCGCACACATAGCGGGACTTCAGGGGACCCAGTACTTC. Its protein product is CSATAHIAGLQGTQYF.

This sequence joins TRBV29-1 and TRBJ1-1; D not certain. V was pared by 1 base and J by 8 bases, with 11 bases between. CDR3 length equals 12 residues. Germline CDR1 SQVTM, CDR2 ANQGSEA. CDR3 bases: TGCAGCGTTGAAGTGGTGAGACGAGAAGCTTTCTTT. It translates to CSVEVVRREAFF.

This clonotype was counted only a few times. The chain is built from TRBV20-1 and TRBJ2-1; no definite D call. The CDR3 contains 13 residues. Germline V gives CDR1 DFQATT, CDR2 SNEGSKA (reference sequence). Trimming pared 0 bases from V and 8 bases from J, leaving 11 bases between. CDR3: CSARDRRAYEQFF. Written as DNA, the CDR3 is TGCAGTGCTAGAGATCGAAGGGCGTATGAGCAGTTCTTC.

V and J are TRBV7-9 and TRBJ2-7; 7 bases match TRBD2. Germline trimming cut 8 bases from V and 5 bases from J; bases unmatched to any gene: 3. The CDR3 spans 11 residues. Germline loops: CDR1 SEHNR, CDR2 FQNEAQ (reference sequence). The CDR3 loop reads CASRAGDEQYF. The CDR3 DNA sequence: TGTGCCAGCCGCGCGGGGGACGAGCAGTACTTC.

The chain carries TRBV7-2 and TRBJ2-7; 9 positions agree with TRBD2. CDR1 is SGHTA, CDR2 FQGNSA, per germline. The ends lost 1 base at V and 5 bases at J; junction bases unmatched: 6. The CDR3 length is 15 residues. CDR3 in DNA: TGTGCCAGCAGCTTAGAGGCGGGGGGGCTCAACGAGCAGTACTTC. It encodes CASSLEAGGLNEQYF.